Listed below are T cell receptor beta chains from one sample, sequenced in a study of T cell changes during pregnancy in multiple sclerosis. Measured with immunoSEQ multiplex PCR; TCRdb has only the in-frame clones, and not every one. This sample has about 43,000 clones, with about 90% found just once. Sequencing used peripheral blood, obtained in the second trimester of pregnancy. These receptors were obtained from a female donor in good health, enrolled as a control in a pregnancy study. The CDR3 runs from the conserved cysteine through the conserved F or W. A D gene is named only where the DNA matches it firmly. Clone size is stated in some rows and not others, as once, few, many or a class when expanded.

d_call: TRBD1; clone_size: -; v_call: TRBV7-9; j_call: TRBJ1-2; cdr3_aa: CASSRQGANGYTF; cdr3_nt: TGTGCCAGCAGCCGACAGGGGGCGAACGGCTACACCTTC
d_call: TRBD1; clone_size: once; v_call: TRBV14; j_call: TRBJ2-2; cdr3_aa: CASRDRVTGELFF; cdr3_nt: TGTGCCAGCAGGGACAGGGTCACCGGGGAGCTGTTTTTT
d_call: TRBD1; clone_size: -; v_call: TRBV7-9; j_call: TRBJ1-2; cdr3_aa: CASRSTTGQGGGYTF; cdr3_nt: TGTGCCAGCAGAAGTACTACCGGACAGGGGGGTGGCTACACCTTC
d_call: TRBD2; clone_size: -; v_call: TRBV7-6; j_call: TRBJ2-7; cdr3_aa: CASSLASGGAYYEQYF; cdr3_nt: TGTGCCAGCAGCTTAGCTAGCGGGGGGGCTTATTACGAGCAGTACTTC
d_call: -; clone_size: -; v_call: TRBV2; j_call: TRBJ2-7; cdr3_aa: CASSGGGRGEQYF; cdr3_nt: TGTGCCAGCAGTGGCGGGGGCCGTGGGGAGCAGTACTTC
d_call: TRBD1; clone_size: -; v_call: TRBV9; j_call: TRBJ1-1; cdr3_aa: CASSGRDREGVVAAFF; cdr3_nt: TGTGCCAGCAGCGGCCGGGACAGGGAGGGGGTGGTAGCAGCTTTCTTT
d_call: -; clone_size: -; v_call: TRBV7-9; j_call: TRBJ1-5; cdr3_aa: CASSLEGGFGNQPQHF; cdr3_nt: TGTGCCAGCAGCTTAGAGGGAGGGTTCGGCAATCAGCCCCAGCATTTT
d_call: -; clone_size: -; v_call: TRBV19; j_call: TRBJ1-1; cdr3_aa: CASASQRNTEAFF; cdr3_nt: TGTGCCAGTGCTTCACAGAGGAACACTGAAGCTTTCTTT
d_call: -; clone_size: -; v_call: TRBV5-6; j_call: TRBJ1-5; cdr3_aa: CASSLGGGRLSNQPQHF; cdr3_nt: TGTGCCAGCAGCTTAGGGGGGGGACGGCTGAGCAATCAGCCCCAGCATTTT
d_call: TRBD2; clone_size: few; v_call: TRBV6-5; j_call: TRBJ2-2; cdr3_aa: CATSAGGNTGELFF; cdr3_nt: TGTGCCACTTCTGCGGGGGGGAACACCGGGGAGCTGTTTTTT
d_call: -; clone_size: -; v_call: TRBV6-6; j_call: TRBJ1-2; cdr3_aa: CASSFTAGHGYTF; cdr3_nt: TGTGCCAGCAGTTTCACAGCCGGCCATGGCTACACCTTC
d_call: -; clone_size: -; v_call: TRBV29-1; j_call: TRBJ2-7; cdr3_aa: CSVEGGEQYF; cdr3_nt: TGCAGCGTTGAGGGAGGTGAGCAGTACTTC
d_call: -; clone_size: many; v_call: TRBV28; j_call: TRBJ2-3; cdr3_aa: CASTRFTDTQYF; cdr3_nt: TGTGCCAGCACCAGATTTACAGATACGCAGTATTTT
d_call: -; clone_size: -; v_call: TRBV30; j_call: TRBJ2-7; cdr3_aa: CAWRVRTGGLAYEQYF; cdr3_nt: TGTGCCTGGAGAGTTAGGACAGGAGGGCTAGCCTACGAGCAGTACTTC
d_call: TRBD1; clone_size: once; v_call: TRBV19; j_call: TRBJ1-1; cdr3_aa: CASKPGTGLNTEAFF; cdr3_nt: TGTGCCAGTAAACCCGGGACAGGTCTGAACACTGAAGCTTTCTTT
d_call: -; clone_size: -; v_call: TRBV7-9; j_call: TRBJ2-5; cdr3_aa: CASSESETQYF; cdr3_nt: TGTGCCAGCAGCGAGTCGGAGACCCAGTACTTC